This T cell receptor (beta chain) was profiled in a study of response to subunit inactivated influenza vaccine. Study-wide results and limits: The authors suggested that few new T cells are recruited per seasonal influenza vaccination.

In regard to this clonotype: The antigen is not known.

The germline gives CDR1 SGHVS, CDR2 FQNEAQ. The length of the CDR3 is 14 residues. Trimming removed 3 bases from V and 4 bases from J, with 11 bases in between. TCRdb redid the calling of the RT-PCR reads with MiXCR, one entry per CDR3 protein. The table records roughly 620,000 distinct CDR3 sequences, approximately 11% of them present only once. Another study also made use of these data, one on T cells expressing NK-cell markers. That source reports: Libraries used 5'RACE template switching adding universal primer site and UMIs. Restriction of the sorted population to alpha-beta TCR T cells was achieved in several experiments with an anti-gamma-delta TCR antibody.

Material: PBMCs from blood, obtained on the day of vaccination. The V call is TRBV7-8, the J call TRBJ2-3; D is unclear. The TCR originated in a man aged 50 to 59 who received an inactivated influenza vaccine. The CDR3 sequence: CASSFLAESDTQYF. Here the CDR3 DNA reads TGTGCCAGCAGCTTTTTGGCAGAATCAGATACGCAGTATTTT.